These 2 T cell receptor beta chains were all obtained from the same sample, sequenced in a study of CD8 T cells in ankylosing spondylitis. From the 5' RACE reads, TCRdb called clonotypes with MiXCR, one entry per CDR3 protein. Of more than 150,000 distinct CDR3 sequences listed, 18% were seen once; the top ten hold more than 3.5%. The sample consisted of blood, either unsorted or a sorted T cell fraction (not recorded which). Receptors originate from a male donor between 10 and 30 years old with ankylosing spondylitis or in good health (not recorded which).

This chain joins TRBV15 and TRBJ2-5; D unresolved. Between the trimmed V and J ends, which lost 1 base and 2 bases, there was a span of 5 bases. The CDR3 is 13 residues long. CDR1 LNHNV and CDR2 YYDKDF come from the germline V gene (reference sequence). CDR3 DNA sequence: TGTGCCACCAGCAGAGGTCAGCAAGAGACCCAGTACTTC. As protein: CATSRGQQETQYF.

This clonotype occurred a few times. The genes are TRBV6-1 and TRBJ1-5; the D is unclear. The CDR3 is made up of 15 amino acids. V was cut by 4 bases and J by 2 bases, with 12 bases left in between. CDR1 and CDR2 (germline): MNHNS, SASEGT. CDR3 sequence: CASSVRTEGNQPQHF. The CDR3, as DNA: TGTGCCAGCAGTGTACGGACGGAAGGCAATCAGCCCCAGCATTTT.